This T cell receptor (beta chain) was profiled in a study of T cell repertoires in cytomegalovirus infection. Study background: HLA-B-restricted CMV epitopes that are well studied were used alongside recently identified HLA-C-restricted ones. Signatures in public TCR beta sequences pointed to both CMV infection and matching HLA type.

MiXCR, applied by TCRdb to the reads, yields one record per CDR3 protein. Among about 920,000 distinct CDR3 sequences listed, approximately 31% were seen once. Overall study results and limits: The study identified carriers of CMV plus the relevant HLA from cumulative public TCR beta family frequency. HLA-C-restricted, CMV-specific TCR beta clonotypes were dominant ex vivo.

Worth noting for this clonotype: Its antigen is unidentified.

This receptor was identified in a human donor in good health (CMV status not recorded). Some clones in this sample may be carry-over from other donors' samples. This specimen consisted of cultured CD8+ T cells from PBMCs, obtained from culture after CMV antigen stimulation.

The CDR3 nucleotides are TGTGCCAGCAGCATTTCGTGGAGGGGGGCAACTAATGAAAAACTGTTTTTT. Its protein is CASSISWRGATNEKLFF. The rearrangement uses TRBV12-3 or TRBV12-4 and TRBJ1-4, with a tentative D call TRBD1 (6 bases). Trimming stripped 6 bases from V and 0 bases from J, with 17 bases between. The CDR3 extends over 17 amino acids.